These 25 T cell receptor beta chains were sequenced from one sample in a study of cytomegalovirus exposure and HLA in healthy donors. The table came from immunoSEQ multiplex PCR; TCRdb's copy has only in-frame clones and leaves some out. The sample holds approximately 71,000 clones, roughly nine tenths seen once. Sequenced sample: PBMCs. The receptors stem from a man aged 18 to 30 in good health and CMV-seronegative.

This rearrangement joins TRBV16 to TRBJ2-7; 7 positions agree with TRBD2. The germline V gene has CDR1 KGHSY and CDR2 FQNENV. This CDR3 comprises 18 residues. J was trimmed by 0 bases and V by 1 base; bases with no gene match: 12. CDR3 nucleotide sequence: TGTGCCAGCAGCCAATATAGTGTGCGGGGGAAATCCTCCTACGAGCAGTACTTC. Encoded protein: CASSQYSVRGKSSYEQYF.

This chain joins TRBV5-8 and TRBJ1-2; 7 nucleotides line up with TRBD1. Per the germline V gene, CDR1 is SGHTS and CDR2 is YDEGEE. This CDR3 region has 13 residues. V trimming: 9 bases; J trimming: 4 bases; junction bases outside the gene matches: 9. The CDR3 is CATNPGQSYGYTF. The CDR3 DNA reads TGTGCCACCAACCCGGGACAGAGCTATGGCTACACCTTC.

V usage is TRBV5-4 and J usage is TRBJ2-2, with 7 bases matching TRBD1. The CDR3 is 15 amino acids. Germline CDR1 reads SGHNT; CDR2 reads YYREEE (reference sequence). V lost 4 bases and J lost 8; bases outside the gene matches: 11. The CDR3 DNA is TGTGCCAGCAGCCAGGGACAGATCCTACCAGGGGAGCTGTTTTTT. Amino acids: CASSQGQILPGELFF.

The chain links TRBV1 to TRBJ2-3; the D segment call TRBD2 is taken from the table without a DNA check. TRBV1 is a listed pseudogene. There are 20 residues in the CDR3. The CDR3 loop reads CTSSQPPGLAGEASTDTQYF. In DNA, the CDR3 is TGCACCAGCAGCCAACCGCCGGGACTAGCGGGAGAGGCTAGCACAGATACGCAGTATTTT.

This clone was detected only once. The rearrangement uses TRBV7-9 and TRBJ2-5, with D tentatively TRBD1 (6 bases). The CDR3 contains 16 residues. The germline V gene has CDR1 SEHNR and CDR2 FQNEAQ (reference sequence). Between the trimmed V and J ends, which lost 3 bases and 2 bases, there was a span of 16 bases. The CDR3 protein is CASSLFRGQSQETQYF. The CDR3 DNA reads TGTGCCAGCAGCTTGTTTAGGGGACAATCGCAAGAGACCCAGTACTTC. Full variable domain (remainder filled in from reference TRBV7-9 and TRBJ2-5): DTGVSQNPRHKITKRGQNVTFRCDPISEHNRLYWYRQTLGQGPEFLTYFQNEAQLEKSRLLSDRFSAERPKGSFSTLEIQRTEQGDSAMYLCASSLFRGQSQETQYFGPGTRLLVL.

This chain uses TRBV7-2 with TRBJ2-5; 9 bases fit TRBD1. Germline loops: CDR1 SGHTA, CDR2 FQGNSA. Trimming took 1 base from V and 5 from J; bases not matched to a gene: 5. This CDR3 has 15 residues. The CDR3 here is CASSLVYRGRETQYF. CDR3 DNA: TGTGCCAGCAGCTTAGTCTACAGGGGGCGTGAGACCCAGTACTTC.

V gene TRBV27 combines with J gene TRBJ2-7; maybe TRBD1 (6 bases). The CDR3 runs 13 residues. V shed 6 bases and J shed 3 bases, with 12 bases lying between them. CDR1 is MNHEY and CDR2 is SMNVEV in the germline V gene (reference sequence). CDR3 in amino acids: CASRQARGYEQYF. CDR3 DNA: TGTGCCAGCAGACAAGCCAGGGGCTACGAGCAGTACTTC.

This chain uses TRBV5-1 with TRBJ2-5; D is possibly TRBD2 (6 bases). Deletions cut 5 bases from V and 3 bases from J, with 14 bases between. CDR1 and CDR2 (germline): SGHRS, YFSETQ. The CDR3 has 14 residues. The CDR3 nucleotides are TGCGCCAGCAGTTTTGATGGGACTGAAGAGACCCAGTACTTC. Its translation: CASSFDGTEETQYF.

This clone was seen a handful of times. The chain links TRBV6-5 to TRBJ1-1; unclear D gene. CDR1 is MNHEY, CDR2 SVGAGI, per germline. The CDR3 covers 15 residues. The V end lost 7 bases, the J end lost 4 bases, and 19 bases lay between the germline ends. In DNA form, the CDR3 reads TGTGCCAGCATCATATCCGGAGGAAGTATCACTGAAGCTTTCTTT. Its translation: CASIISGGSITEAFF.

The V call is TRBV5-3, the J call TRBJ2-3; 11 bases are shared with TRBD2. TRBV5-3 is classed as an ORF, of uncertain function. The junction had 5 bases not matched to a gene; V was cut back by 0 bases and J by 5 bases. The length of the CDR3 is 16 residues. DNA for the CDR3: TGTGCCAGAAGCTTGGTTAGCGGGAGGGCCGAAGATACGCAGTATTTT. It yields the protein CARSLVSGRAEDTQYF.

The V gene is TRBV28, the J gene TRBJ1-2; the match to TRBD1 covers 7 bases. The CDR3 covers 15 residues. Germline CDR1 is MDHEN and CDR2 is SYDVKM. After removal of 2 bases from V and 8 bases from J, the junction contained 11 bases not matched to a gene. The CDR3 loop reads CASSLEVTGASGYTF. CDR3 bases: TGTGCCAGCAGTTTAGAGGTAACAGGGGCAAGCGGCTACACCTTC.

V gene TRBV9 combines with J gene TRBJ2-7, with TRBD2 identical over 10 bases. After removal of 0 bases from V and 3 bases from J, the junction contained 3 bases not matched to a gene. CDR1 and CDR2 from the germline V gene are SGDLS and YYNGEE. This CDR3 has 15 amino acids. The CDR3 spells CASSVGSGRGYEQYF. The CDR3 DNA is TGTGCCAGCAGCGTAGGGAGCGGGAGGGGCTACGAGCAGTACTTC.

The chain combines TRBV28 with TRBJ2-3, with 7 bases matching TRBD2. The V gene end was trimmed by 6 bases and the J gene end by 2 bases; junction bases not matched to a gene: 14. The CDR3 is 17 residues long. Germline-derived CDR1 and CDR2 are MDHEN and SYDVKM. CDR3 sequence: CASRTSWVAGNTDTQYF. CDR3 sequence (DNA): TGTGCCAGCAGGACCTCGTGGGTAGCGGGTAACACAGATACGCAGTATTTT.

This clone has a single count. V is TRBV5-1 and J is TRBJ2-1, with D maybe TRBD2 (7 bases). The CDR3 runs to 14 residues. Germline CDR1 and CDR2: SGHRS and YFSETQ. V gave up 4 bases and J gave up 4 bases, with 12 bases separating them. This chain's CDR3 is CASSEGGEYNEQFF. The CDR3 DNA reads TGCGCCAGCAGCGAGGGGGGGGAATACAATGAGCAGTTCTTC.

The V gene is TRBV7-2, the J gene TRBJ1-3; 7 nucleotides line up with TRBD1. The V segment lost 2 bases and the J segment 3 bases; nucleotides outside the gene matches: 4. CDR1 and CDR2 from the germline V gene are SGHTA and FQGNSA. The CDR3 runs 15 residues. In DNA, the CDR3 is TGTGCCAGCAGCTTAAGGACAGGAGTTGGAAACACCATATATTTT. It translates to CASSLRTGVGNTIYF.

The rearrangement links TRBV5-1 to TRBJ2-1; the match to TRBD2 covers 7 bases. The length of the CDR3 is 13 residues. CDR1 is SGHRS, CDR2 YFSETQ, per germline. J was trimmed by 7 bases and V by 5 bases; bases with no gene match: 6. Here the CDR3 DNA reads TGCGCCAGCAGACAAGCGGGATCGAATGAGCAGTTCTTC. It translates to CASRQAGSNEQFF.

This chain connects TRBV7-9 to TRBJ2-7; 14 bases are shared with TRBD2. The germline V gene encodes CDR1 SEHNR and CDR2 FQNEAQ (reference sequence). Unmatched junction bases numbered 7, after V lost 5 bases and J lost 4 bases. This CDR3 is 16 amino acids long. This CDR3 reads CASSQKGTSGSYEQYF. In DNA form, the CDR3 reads TGTGCCAGCAGCCAAAAAGGGACTAGCGGGAGTTACGAGCAGTACTTC.

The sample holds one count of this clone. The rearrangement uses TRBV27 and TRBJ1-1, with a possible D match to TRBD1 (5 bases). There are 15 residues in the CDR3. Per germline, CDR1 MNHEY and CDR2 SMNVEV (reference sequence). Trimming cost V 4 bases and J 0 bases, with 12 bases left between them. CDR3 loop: CASSSLQVMNTEAFF. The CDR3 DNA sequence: TGTGCCAGCAGTTCCCTACAGGTTATGAACACTGAAGCTTTCTTT.

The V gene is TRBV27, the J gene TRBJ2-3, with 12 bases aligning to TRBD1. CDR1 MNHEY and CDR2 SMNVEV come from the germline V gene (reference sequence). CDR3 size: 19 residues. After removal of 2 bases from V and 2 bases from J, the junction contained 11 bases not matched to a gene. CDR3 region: CASSLDRDRGPQNTDTQYF. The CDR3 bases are TGTGCCAGCAGTTTAGACCGGGACAGGGGGCCCCAAAACACAGATACGCAGTATTTT.

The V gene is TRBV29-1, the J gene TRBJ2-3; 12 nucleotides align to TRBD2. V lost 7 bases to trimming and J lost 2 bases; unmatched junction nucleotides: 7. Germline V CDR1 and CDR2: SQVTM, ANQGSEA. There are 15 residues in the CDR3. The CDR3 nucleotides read TGCAGCGCCGCTGGACTAGCGGGACCCACAGATACGCAGTATTTT. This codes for CSAAGLAGPTDTQYF.

The CDR3 here is CASSPRGRGVNGYTF. DNA of the CDR3: TGTGCCAGCTCACCGAGGGGCAGGGGGGTGAATGGCTACACCTTC. The rearrangement links TRBV18 to TRBJ1-2; 7 bases map to TRBD1. This CDR3 contains 15 residues. V was clipped by 3 bases and J by 6 bases; unmatched bases: 10. Per germline, CDR1 KGHSH and CDR2 LQKENI.

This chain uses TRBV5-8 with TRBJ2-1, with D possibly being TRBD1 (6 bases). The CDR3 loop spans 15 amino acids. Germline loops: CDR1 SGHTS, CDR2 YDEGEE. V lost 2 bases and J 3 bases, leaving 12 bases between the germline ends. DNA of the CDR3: TGTGCCAGCAGCTTAGGGGACATACTCTACAATGAGCAGTTCTTC. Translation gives CASSLGDILYNEQFF.

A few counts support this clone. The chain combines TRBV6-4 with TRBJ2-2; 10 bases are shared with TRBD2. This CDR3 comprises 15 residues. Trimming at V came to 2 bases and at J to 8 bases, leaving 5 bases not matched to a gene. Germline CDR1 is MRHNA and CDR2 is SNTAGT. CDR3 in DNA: TGTGCCAGCAGTGACGGAGCGGGAGGGCCGGGGGAGCTGTTTTTT. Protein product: CASSDGAGGPGELFF.

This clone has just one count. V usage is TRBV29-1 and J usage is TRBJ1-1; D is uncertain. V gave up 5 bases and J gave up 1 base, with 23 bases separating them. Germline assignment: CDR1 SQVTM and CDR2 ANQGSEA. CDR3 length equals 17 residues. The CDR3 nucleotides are TGCAGCGTTCCGAGTCTTCCTAAAATATACCCGAACACTGAAGCTTTCTTT. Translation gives CSVPSLPKIYPNTEAFF.

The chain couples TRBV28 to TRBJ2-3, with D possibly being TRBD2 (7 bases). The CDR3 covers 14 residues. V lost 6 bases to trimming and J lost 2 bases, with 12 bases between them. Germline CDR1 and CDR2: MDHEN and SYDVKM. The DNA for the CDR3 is TGTGCCAGCAGCTGGGGGGGCGCCACAGATACGCAGTATTTT. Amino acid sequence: CASSWGGATDTQYF. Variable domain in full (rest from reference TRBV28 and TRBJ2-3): DVKVTQSSRYLVKRTGEKVFLECVQDMDHENMFWYRQDPGLGLRLIYFSYDVKMKEKGDIPEGYSVSREKKERFSLILESASTNQTSMYLCASSWGGATDTQYFGPGTRLTVL.